Sequencing of this TCR beta chain was carried out in a study of graft-versus-host responses after intestinal transplantation. General study points: Early after transplant, HvG clones declined as circulating GvH clones peaked.

Note on this clone: Its antigen is not known.

Germline V gives CDR1 SNHLY, CDR2 FYNNEI. This CDR3 contains 13 residues. The V gene lost 8 bases and the J gene lost 3 bases, with 14 bases spanning the gap. The table came from immunoSEQ multiplex PCR; TCRdb's copy has only in-frame clones and leaves some out. The table has around 71,000 clones, around 95% seen once. Sequencing used unstimulated CD8+ T cells sorted from spleen or lymph node cells, obtained before intestinal transplant. The sequence was obtained from a human donor who received an intestinal transplant. The chain carries TRBV2 and TRBJ2-7; D is uncertain. The CDR3 DNA reads as TGTGCCAGCCATGGTACATCGAGCTACGAGCAGTACTTC. Protein product: CASHGTSSYEQYF.